These 21 T cell receptor beta chains share one sample of origin, sequenced in a study of cytomegalovirus exposure and HLA in healthy donors. The PCR employed 60 Vbeta primers together with 13 Jbeta primers. Assay used: immunoSEQ multiplex PCR; TCRdb lists only in-frame clones, some missing. The sample records some 180,000 clones, over 80% being singletons. Specimen: PBMCs. The receptors come from a man aged 35 to 55 in good health and CMV-seronegative.

This CDR3 is CATSRQGMNTEAFF. The DNA for the CDR3 is TGTGCCACCAGCCGACAGGGTATGAACACTGAAGCTTTCTTT. This chain connects TRBV15 to TRBJ1-1; 7 bases map to TRBD1. The CDR3 has 14 residues. Germline trimming cut 5 bases from V and 0 bases from J; bases unmatched to any gene: 3. The germline V gene encodes CDR1 LNHNV and CDR2 YYDKDF (reference sequence).

This clone has just one count. The gene calls are TRBV7-3 and TRBJ2-5, with TRBD2 as a possible D gene (5 bases). Trimming removed 3 bases at V and 5 bases at J, with 10 bases between. Germline CDR1 reads SGHTA; CDR2 reads FQGTGA. CDR3 length equals 13 residues. CDR3 loop: CASSFGRRETQYF. The CDR3 nucleotides read TGTGCCAGCAGCTTTGGCAGGAGGGAGACCCAGTACTTC.

The chain recombines TRBV28 with TRBJ1-1; 8 nucleotides agree with TRBD1. The CDR3 is 14 residues long. The germline V gene has CDR1 MDHEN and CDR2 SYDVKM. J lost 6 bases, V lost 5 bases, and 8 bases had no gene match. CDR3 nucleotide sequence: TGTGCCAGCAGTCCCCTCGACAGGGGCGCTGAAGCTTTCTTT. This gives the protein CASSPLDRGAEAFF.

The chain combines TRBV6-5 with TRBJ2-7, with D possibly TRBD1 on 5 matching bases. The germline gives CDR1 MNHEY, CDR2 SVGAGI. This CDR3 has 13 residues. V was clipped by 2 bases and J by 4 bases, with 9 bases between them. The DNA of the CDR3 is TGTGCCAGCAGTTACGGGGCGCGGTACGAGCAGTACTTC. This encodes CASSYGARYEQYF.

This chain links TRBV5-5 with TRBJ2-1; possibly TRBD1 for D (6 bases). The germline CDR1 and CDR2 sequences are SGHKS and YYEKEE (reference sequence). V lost 3 bases to trimming and J lost 0 bases, with 10 bases between them. The CDR3 extends over 15 amino acids. Here the CDR3 reads CASSSQGNSYNEQFF. The CDR3, as DNA: TGTGCCAGCAGCTCCCAGGGGAACTCCTACAATGAGCAGTTCTTC.

This clone showed up just once. The CDR3 coding sequence is TGTGCCAGCAGTTACGAGGCGCTAGCGAGCTACGAGCAGTACTTC. Translation gives CASSYEALASYEQYF. This chain connects TRBV6-6 to TRBJ2-7; possible D gene TRBD2, 6 bases. This CDR3 has 15 residues. Germline lookup yields CDR1 MNHNY and CDR2 SVGAGI (reference sequence). Deletions cut 2 bases from V and 3 bases from J, with 14 bases between.

The sample holds a few counts of this clone. The chain links TRBV25-1 to TRBJ2-1, with D perhaps matching TRBD1 (6 bases). From germline, CDR1 is MGHDK and CDR2 SYGVNS. V gave up 6 bases and J gave up 12 bases, with 27 bases separating them. This CDR3 has 16 amino acids. The CDR3 bases are TGTGCCAGCAGAGTAAGTGGACAGTGGGGAATGAGTAGGCAGTTCTTC. This translates into CASRVSGQWGMSRQFF. The complete variable domain, with remaining parts taken from reference TRBV25-1 and TRBJ2-1, reads EADIYQTPRYLVIGTGKKITLECSQTMGHDKMYWYQQDPGMELHLIHYSYGVNSTEKGDLSSESTVSRIRTEHFPLTLESARPSHTSQYLCASRVSGQWGMSRQFFGPGTRLTVL.

The rearrangement uses TRBV7-3 and TRBJ1-1, with D possibly being TRBD1 (5 bases). V lost 4 bases and J 4 bases, leaving 10 bases between the germline ends. CDR1 and CDR2 (germline): SGHTA, FQGTGA. The CDR3 totals 13 residues. The CDR3 sequence is CASSSRRGTEAFF. The CDR3 bases are TGTGCCAGCAGCTCCCGAAGGGGCACTGAAGCTTTCTTT.

The chain combines TRBV19 with TRBJ2-6, with TRBD1 matching 7 bases. Germline V gives CDR1 LNHDA, CDR2 SQIVND (reference sequence). CDR3 length: 16 amino acids. J lost 1 base, V lost 6 bases, and 6 bases had no gene match. The CDR3 here is CASSSTGNSGANVLTF. The CDR3 DNA reads as TGTGCCAGTAGCTCGACAGGGAATTCTGGGGCCAACGTCCTGACTTTC.

The chain recombines TRBV7-3 with TRBJ2-3; D gene unclear. The CDR3 totals 14 residues. Germline V gives CDR1 SGHTA, CDR2 FQGTGA. The V end was cut by 5 bases, the J end by 2 bases, with 11 bases between. CDR3 residues: CASSPTAFTDTQYF. DNA for the CDR3: TGTGCCAGCAGCCCTACAGCCTTCACAGATACGCAGTATTTT.

The V and J genes are TRBV29-1 and TRBJ1-3; D may be TRBD1 (6 bases). The V gene's germline CDR1 is SQVTM and CDR2 ANQGSEA. The CDR3 runs to 15 residues. V gave up 6 bases and J gave up 4 bases, with 19 bases separating them. The CDR3 DNA is TGCAGCGTCCCCGGGGTGGGGGCTCCGGGAAACACCATATATTTT. It specifies CSVPGVGAPGNTIYF.

V gene TRBV11-3 combines with J gene TRBJ2-3; 9 nucleotides line up with TRBD2. Losses at the gene ends were 4 bases for V and 1 base for J; bases not matched to a gene: 3. Germline-derived CDR1 and CDR2 are SGHNT and YENEEA. CDR3 length: 15 amino acids. The CDR3 coding sequence is TGTGCCAGCAGCTCGCGGGGGGGCGGCACAGATACGCAGTATTTT. Residues: CASSSRGGGTDTQYF.

V usage is TRBV7-2 and J usage is TRBJ2-1; 10 nucleotides align to TRBD2. The CDR3 sequence is 17 residues long. Per germline, CDR1 SGHTA and CDR2 FQGNSA. V was clipped by 1 base and J by 7 bases; unmatched bases: 10. The CDR3 bases are TGTGCCAGCAGCTTAGAATCCCCAGCGGGGGGGCGGAATGAGCAGTTCTTC. It encodes CASSLESPAGGRNEQFF.

The chain employs TRBV6-5 and TRBJ1-1; 9 bases line up with TRBD1. The J segment lost 4 bases and the V segment lost 6 bases, leaving 9 bases of the junction unmatched. This CDR3 is 15 amino acids long. From germline, CDR1 is MNHEY and CDR2 SVGAGI. Written as DNA, the CDR3 is TGTGCCAGCAGCTACAGACAGGGGGTCGGCACTGAAGCTTTCTTT. This encodes CASSYRQGVGTEAFF.

This rearrangement joins TRBV4-2 to TRBJ2-7; 8 nucleotides agree with TRBD2. The ends lost 0 bases at V and 4 bases at J; junction bases unmatched: 8. Germline-derived CDR1 and CDR2 are LGHNA and YNFKEQ. The CDR3 extends over 16 amino acids. The CDR3 reads CASSQELSGGRYEQYF. CDR3 coding DNA: TGTGCCAGCAGCCAAGAATTATCGGGGGGGCGGTACGAGCAGTACTTC.

This clone was seen just once. The CDR3 DNA reads as TGTGCCAGTAGTATGACTATAAACACTGAAGCTTTCTTT. It specifies CASSMTINTEAFF. The chain couples TRBV19 to TRBJ1-1; no definite D call. The CDR3 loop spans 13 amino acids. The germline V gene encodes CDR1 LNHDA and CDR2 SQIVND (reference sequence). V lost 3 bases to trimming and J lost 2 bases, with 7 bases between them.

The chain joins TRBV14 to TRBJ2-7; D is possibly TRBD2 (5 bases). The CDR3 totals 13 residues. Between the trimmed V and J ends, which lost 4 bases and 0 bases, there was a span of 7 bases. The germline V gene has CDR1 SGHDN and CDR2 FVKESK. The CDR3 DNA follows: TGTGCCAGCAGCCCGGGGTTCTCCTACGAGCAGTACTTC. Amino acids: CASSPGFSYEQYF.

CDR3 protein: CASSRLPSTNEKLFF. As DNA, the CDR3 is TGTGCCAGCTCACGACTCCCCTCCACTAATGAAAAACTGTTTTTT. The chain couples TRBV18 to TRBJ1-4; D remains ambiguous. The CDR3 is 15 amino acids. V dropped 4 bases and J dropped 2 bases, with 11 bases sitting between them. CDR1 and CDR2 from the germline V gene are KGHSH and LQKENI.

This clone appeared a single time. The V and J genes are TRBV5-1 and TRBJ2-2; TRBD2 agrees at 10 bases. There are 16 residues in the CDR3. CDR1 and CDR2 from the germline V gene are SGHRS and YFSETQ. Trimming at V came to 4 bases and at J to 8 bases, leaving 11 bases not matched to a gene. DNA for the CDR3: TGCGCCAGCAGCCAGCAAGCGGGGGGGCCGATAGGGGAGCTGTTTTTT. This translates into CASSQQAGGPIGELFF.

In this sample, this clone turned up a few times. The chain has TRBV27 and TRBJ1-2, with 9 bases matching TRBD1. V dropped 5 bases and J dropped 8; count of bases not matched to a gene: 24. Germline V lookup: CDR1 MNHEY, CDR2 SMNVEV (reference sequence). This CDR3 has 19 residues. CDR3: CASSPRDRDLLYPTVGYTF. The CDR3 DNA follows: TGTGCCAGCAGTCCCCGGGACAGGGACCTATTGTACCCCACGGTAGGCTACACCTTC.

The gene calls are TRBV28 and TRBJ2-1; weak D call: TRBD1 (6 bases). V shed 3 bases and J shed 4 bases, with 13 bases lying between them. The germline CDR1 and CDR2 sequences are MDHEN and SYDVKM. The length of the CDR3 is 15 residues. CDR3 DNA sequence: TGTGCCAGCAGTTTTCTGGTCGACAGGTACAATGAGCAGTTCTTC. This translates into CASSFLVDRYNEQFF.